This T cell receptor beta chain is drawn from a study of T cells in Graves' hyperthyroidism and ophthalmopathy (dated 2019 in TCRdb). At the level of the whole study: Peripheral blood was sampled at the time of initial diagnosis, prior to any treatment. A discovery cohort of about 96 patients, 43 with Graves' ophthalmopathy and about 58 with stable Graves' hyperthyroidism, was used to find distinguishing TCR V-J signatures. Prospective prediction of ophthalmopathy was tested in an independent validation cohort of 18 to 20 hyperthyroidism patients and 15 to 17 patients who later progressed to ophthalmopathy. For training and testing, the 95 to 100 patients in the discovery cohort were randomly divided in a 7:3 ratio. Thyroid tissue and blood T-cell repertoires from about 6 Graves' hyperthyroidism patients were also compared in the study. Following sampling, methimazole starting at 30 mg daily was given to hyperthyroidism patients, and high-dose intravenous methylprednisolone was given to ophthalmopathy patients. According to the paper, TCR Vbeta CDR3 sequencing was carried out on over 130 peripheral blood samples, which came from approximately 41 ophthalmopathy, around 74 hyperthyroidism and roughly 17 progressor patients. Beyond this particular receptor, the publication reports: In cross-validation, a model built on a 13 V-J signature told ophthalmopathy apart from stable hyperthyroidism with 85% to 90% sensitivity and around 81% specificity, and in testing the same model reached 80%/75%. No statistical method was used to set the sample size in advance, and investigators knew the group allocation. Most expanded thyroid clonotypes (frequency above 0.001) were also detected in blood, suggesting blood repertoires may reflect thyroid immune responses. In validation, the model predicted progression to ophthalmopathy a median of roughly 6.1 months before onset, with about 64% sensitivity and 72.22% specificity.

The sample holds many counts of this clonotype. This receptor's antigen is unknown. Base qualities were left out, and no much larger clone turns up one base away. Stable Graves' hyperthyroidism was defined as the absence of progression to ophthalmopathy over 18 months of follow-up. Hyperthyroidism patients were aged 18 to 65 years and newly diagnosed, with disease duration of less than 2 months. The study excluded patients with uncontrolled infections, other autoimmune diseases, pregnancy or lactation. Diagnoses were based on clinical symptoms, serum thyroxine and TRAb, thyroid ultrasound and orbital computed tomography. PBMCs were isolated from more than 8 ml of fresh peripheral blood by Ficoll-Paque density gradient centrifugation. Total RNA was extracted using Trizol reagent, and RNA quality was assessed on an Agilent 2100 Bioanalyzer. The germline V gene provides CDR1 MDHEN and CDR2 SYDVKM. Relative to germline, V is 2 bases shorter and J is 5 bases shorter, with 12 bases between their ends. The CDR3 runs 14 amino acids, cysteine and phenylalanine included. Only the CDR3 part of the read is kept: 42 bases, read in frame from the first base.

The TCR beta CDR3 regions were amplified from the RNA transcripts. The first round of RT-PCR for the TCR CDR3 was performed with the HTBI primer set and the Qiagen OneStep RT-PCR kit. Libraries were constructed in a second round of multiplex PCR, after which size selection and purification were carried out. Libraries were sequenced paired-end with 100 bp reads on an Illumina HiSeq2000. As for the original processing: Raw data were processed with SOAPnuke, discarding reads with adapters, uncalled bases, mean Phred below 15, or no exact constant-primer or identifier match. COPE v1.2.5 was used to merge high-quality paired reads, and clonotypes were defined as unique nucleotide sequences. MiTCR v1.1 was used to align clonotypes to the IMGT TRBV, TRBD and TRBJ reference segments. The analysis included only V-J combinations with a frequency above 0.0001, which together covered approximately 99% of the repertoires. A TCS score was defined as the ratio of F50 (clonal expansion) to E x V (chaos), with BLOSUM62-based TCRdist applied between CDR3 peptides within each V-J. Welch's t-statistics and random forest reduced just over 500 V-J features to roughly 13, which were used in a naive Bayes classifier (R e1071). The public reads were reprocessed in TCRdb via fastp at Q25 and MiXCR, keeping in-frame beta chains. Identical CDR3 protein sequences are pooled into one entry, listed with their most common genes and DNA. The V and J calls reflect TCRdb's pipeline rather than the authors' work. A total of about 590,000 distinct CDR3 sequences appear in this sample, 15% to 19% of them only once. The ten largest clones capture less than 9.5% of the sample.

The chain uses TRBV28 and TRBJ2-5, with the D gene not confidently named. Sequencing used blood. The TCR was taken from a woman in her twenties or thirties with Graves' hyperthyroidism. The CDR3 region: CASSLNPPQETQYF. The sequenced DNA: TGTGCCAGCAGTTTAAATCCACCTCAGGAGACCCAGTACTTC.